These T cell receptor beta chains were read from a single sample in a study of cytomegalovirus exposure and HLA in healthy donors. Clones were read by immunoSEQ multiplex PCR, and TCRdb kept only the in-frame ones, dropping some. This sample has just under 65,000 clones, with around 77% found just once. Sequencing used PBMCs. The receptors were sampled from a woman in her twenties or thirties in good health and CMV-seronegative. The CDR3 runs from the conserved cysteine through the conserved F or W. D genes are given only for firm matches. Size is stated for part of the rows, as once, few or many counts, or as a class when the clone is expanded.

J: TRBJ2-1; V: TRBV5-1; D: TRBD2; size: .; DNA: TGCGCCAGCAGCCCCTCAGCGGGCGGGGGGATGTACAATGAGCAGTTCTTC; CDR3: CASSPSAGGGMYNEQFF
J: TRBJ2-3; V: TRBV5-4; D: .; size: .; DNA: TGTGCCAGCAGCCGTGAACAGGGCAGCACAGATACGCAGTATTTT; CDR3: CASSREQGSTDTQYF
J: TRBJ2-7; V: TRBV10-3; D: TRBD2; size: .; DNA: TGTGCCATCAGTGAGGCTAGCGGTTACTACGAGCAGTACTTC; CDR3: CAISEASGYYEQYF
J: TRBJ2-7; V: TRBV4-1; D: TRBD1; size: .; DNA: TGCGCCAGCAGCCAAGATCCAACTAGGGGGCTACACGAGCAGTACTTC; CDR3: CASSQDPTRGLHEQYF
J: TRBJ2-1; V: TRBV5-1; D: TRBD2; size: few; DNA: TGCGCCAGCAGTAGCGGGGGGGCTAACAATGAGCAGTTCTTC; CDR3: CASSSGGANNEQFF
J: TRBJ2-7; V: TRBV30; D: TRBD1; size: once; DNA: TGTGCCTGGAGACTAGGGACAGGGTGGAGCTACGAGCAGTACTTC; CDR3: CAWRLGTGWSYEQYF
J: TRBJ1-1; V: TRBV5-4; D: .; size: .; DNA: TGTGCCAGCAGCTTGCCTTTGAACACTGAAGCTTTCTTT; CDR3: CASSLPLNTEAFF
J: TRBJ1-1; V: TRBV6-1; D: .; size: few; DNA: TGTGCCAGCAGTGATCGGGGCAGGGGATACGATGAAGCTTTCTTT; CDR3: CASSDRGRGYDEAFF
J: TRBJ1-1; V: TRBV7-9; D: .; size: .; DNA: TGTGCCAGCAGCTTAGGCGACAGGCCCACTGAAGCTTTCTTT; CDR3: CASSLGDRPTEAFF
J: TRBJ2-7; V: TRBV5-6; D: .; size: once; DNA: TGTGCCAGCAGCTACCAACCAGTCTCCTACGAGCAGTACTTC; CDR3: CASSYQPVSYEQYF
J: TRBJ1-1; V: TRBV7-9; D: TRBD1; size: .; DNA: TGTGCCAGCAGCATACAGGGGGCGCCCACTGAAGCTTTCTTT; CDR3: CASSIQGAPTEAFF
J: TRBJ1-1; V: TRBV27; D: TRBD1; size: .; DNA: TGTGCCAGCAGTCTGCGACAGGGCAACACTGAAGCTTTCTTT; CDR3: CASSLRQGNTEAFF
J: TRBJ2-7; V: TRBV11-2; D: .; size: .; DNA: TGTGCCAGCAGCCTCAGGGGTTACGAGCAGTACTTC; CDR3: CASSLRGYEQYF
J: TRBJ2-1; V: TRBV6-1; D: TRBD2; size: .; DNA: TGTGCCAGCAGTGGGACGACTAGCGGCACATACAATGAGCAGTTCTTC; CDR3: CASSGTTSGTYNEQFF
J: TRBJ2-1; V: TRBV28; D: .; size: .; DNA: TGTGCCAGCAGAAGCCAGGCAGGCTACAATGAGCAGTTCTTC; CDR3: CASRSQAGYNEQFF
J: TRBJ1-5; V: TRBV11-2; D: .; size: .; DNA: TGTGCCAGCAGCCCAGGGGGCAATCAGCCCCAGCATTTT; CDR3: CASSPGGNQPQHF
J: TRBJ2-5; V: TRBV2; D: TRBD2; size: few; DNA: TGTGCCGCCCCGGGGGGAGAAGAGACCCAGTACTTC; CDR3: CAAPGGEETQYF
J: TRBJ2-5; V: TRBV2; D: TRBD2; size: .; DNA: TGTGCCAGCAGCGGACTAGCGGGAGTGCAAGAGACCCAGTACTTC; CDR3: CASSGLAGVQETQYF
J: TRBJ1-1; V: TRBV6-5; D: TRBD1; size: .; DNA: TGTGCCAGCAGTATCCGGGACAGTAGCGAAGCTTTCTTT; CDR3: CASSIRDSSEAFF
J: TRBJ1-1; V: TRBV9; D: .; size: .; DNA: TGTGCCAGCAGCGTAGGCTCGAGGGCTGAAGCTTTCTTT; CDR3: CASSVGSRAEAFF
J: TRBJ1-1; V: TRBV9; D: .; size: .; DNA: TGTGCCAGCAGCGTCCCAGGTTCGAACACTGAAGCTTTCTTT; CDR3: CASSVPGSNTEAFF
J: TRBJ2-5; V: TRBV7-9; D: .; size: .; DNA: TGTGCCAGCAGACCAGGCCGGGGATCGGGTCAGGAGACCCAGTACTTC; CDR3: CASRPGRGSGQETQYF
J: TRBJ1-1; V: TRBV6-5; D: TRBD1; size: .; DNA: TGTGCCAGCAGCAGACAGGGAAGCAACACTGAAGCTTTCTTT; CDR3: CASSRQGSNTEAFF
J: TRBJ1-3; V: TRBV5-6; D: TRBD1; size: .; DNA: TGTGCCAGCAGCTGGGGCAGGGGGCCTGGAAACACCATATATTTT; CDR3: CASSWGRGPGNTIYF
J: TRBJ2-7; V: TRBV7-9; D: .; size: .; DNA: TGTGCCAGCAGCTCACAAGACAGGTTCTCCTACGAGCAGTACTTC; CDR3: CASSSQDRFSYEQYF
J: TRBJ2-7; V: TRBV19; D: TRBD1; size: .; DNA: TGTGCCAGTAGTATCGGGACAGGTCATTGGGAGCAGTACTTC; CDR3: CASSIGTGHWEQYF
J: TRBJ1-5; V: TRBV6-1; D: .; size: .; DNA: TGTGCCAGCAACCAGGGCCAACCCAGCAATCAGCCCCAGCATTTT; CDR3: CASNQGQPSNQPQHF
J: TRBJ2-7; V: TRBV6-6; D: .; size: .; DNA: TGTGCCACCAATGGGAGGCCCTACGAGCAGTACTTC; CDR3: CATNGRPYEQYF
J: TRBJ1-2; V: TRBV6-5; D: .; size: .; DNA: TGTGCCAGCAGTTACGCCGGGAGGGACGGCTATGGCTACACCTTC; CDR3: CASSYAGRDGYGYTF
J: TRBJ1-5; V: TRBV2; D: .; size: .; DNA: TGTGCCAGCAGTGAATCCCGACAGGGCAATCAGCCCCAGCATTTT; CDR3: CASSESRQGNQPQHF
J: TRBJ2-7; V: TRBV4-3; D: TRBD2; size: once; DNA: TGCGCCAGCAGCAACGAAGCGGGAGCCTCCTACGAGCAGTACTTC; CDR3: CASSNEAGASYEQYF
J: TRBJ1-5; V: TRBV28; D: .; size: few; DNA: TGTGCCAGCAGTCCCAGACAATCCGGTCAGCCCCAGCATTTT; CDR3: CASSPRQSGQPQHF
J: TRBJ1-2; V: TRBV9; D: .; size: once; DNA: TGTGCCAGCAGCGTAGTTACGGGTGACTATGGCTACACCTTC; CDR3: CASSVVTGDYGYTF
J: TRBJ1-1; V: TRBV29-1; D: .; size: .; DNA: TGCAGCGCCCACGGACAGTTGAACACTGAAGCTTTCTTT; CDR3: CSAHGQLNTEAFF
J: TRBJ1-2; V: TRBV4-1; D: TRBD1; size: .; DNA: TGCGCCAGCAGCCAGGGACCAGGACAGGGGGGCTATGGCTACACCTTC; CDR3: CASSQGPGQGGYGYTF
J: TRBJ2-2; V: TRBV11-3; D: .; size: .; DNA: TGTGCCAGCAGCCCGGGGTCACGCGGGGAGCTGTTTTTT; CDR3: CASSPGSRGELFF
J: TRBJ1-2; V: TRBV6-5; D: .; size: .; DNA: TGTGCCAGCAGATCCAGGGTATCGTCAGGGGGCTACACCTTC; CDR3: CASRSRVSSGGYTF
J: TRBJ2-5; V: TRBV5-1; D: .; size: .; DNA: .; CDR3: CASSWAAGNLPEYF
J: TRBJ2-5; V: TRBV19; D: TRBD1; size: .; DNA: TGTGCCAGTAGTATATCCAGGGGGGAGACCCAGTACTTC; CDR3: CASSISRGETQYF
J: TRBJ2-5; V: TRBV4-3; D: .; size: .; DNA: TGCGCCAGCAGCCCCGAGCTAGCTCCACCTTCCCAAGAGACCCAGTACTTC; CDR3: CASSPELAPPSQETQYF
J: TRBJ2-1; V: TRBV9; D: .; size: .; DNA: TGTGCCAGCAGCGTAGGACTAGGGAGGACCAATGAGCAGTTCTTC; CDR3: CASSVGLGRTNEQFF
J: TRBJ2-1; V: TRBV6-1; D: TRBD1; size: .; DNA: TGTGCCAGCGATAAGGGACAGTCCTACAATGAGCAGTTCTTC; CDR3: CASDKGQSYNEQFF
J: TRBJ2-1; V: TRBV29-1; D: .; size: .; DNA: TGCAGCGTTGTCCCTAGCACGTATGAGCAGTTCTTC; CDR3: CSVVPSTYEQFF
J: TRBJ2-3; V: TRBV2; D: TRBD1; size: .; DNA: TGTGCCAGCAGCGTCTCGACAGGGAGCACAGATACGCAGTATTTT; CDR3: CASSVSTGSTDTQYF
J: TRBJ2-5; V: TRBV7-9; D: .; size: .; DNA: TGTGCCAGCAGCTTAGGCGGCAAACTCGAGACCCAGTACTTC; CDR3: CASSLGGKLETQYF
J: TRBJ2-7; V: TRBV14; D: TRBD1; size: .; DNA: TGTGCCAGCAGCCACCGGGACAGACACTACGAGCAGTACTTC; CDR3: CASSHRDRHYEQYF
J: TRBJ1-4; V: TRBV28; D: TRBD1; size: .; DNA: TGTGCCAGCAGTTTTAGGACCGCCAGGGGGCCTGAAAAACTGTTTTTT; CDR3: CASSFRTARGPEKLFF